Below, one T cell receptor (beta chain) is given with its context. The antigen is undetermined. This entry comes from a study of beta chain features in type 1 diabetes. Study-level information: There was similarity between patients and healthy donors in age, gender and cell yields. Sorted cells numbering 95 million to 110 million were examined across all samples. Findings of the study overall: More deletions and fewer insertions at VDJ junctions were seen in type 1 diabetes patients. In these data, an HLA type influence on TCRB rearrangement remained unresolved. Within each of all four CD4+ subsets, Type 1 diabetes patients had TCRB CDR3s that were moderately but significantly shorter.

V lost 0 bases to trimming and J lost 4 bases, with 7 bases between them. Looked up from germline, CDR1 is SGDLS and CDR2 is YYNGEE. CDR3 length: 13 residues. All of the isolated RNA was reverse transcribed, so expressed TCRB transcripts were sequenced. Clones were read by immunoSEQ multiplex PCR, and TCRdb kept only the in-frame ones, dropping some. The table shows a few hundred thousand clones, with over 12% occurring only once. The TCR sequence derives from a man aged 18 to 35 with type 1 diabetes. Material: naive CD4+ T cells from blood. V is TRBV9 and J is TRBJ1-2; D is ambiguous. CDR3 loop: CASSVGVLYGYTF. As DNA, the CDR3 is TGTGCCAGCAGCGTAGGAGTGCTCTATGGCTACACCTTC.